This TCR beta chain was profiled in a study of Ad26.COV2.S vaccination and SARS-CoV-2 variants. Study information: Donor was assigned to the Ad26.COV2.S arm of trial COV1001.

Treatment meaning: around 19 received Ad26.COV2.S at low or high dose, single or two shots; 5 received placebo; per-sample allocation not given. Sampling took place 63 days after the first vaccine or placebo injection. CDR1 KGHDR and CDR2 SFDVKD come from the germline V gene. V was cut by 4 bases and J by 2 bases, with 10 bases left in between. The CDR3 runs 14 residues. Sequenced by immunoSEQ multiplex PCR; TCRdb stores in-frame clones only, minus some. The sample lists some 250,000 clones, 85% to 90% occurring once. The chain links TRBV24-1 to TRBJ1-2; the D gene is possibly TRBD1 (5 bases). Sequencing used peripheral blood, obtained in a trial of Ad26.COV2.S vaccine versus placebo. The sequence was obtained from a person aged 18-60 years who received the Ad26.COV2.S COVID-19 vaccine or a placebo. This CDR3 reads CATSDTGPNYGYTF. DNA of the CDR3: TGTGCCACCAGTGACACAGGACCCAACTATGGCTACACCTTC.